The source of this T cell receptor (beta chain) is a study of monozygotic twins with inflammatory bowel disease. For each CDR3 protein, TCRdb gives one entry from its re-call of the 5' RACE reads, without DNA. The listing contains approximately 160,000 distinct CDR3 sequences. Per the germline V gene, CDR1 is LGHNA and CDR2 is YSLEER. The CDR3 is made up of 14 amino acids. The specimen was blood. The chain uses TRBV4-3 and TRBJ1-5; no DNA is available, so the TRBD1 call from TCRdb remains unchecked. This receptor was obtained from a human donor with ulcerative colitis or Crohn's disease, or a healthy co-twin of an affected twin (not recorded which). The CDR3 sequence is CASSQVGGNQPRHF.